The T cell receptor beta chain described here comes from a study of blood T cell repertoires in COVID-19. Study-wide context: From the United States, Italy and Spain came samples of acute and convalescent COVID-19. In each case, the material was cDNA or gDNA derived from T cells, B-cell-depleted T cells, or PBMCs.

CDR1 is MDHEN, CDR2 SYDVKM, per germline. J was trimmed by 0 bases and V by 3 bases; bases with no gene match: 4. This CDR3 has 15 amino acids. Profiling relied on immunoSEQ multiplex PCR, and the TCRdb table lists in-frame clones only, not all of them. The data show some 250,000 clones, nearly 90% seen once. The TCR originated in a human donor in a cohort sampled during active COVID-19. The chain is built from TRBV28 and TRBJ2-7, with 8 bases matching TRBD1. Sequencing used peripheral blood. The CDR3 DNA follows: TGTGCCAGCAGTTTTCCCCAGGGGGCCTCCTACGAGCAGTACTTC. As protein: CASSFPQGASYEQYF.